What follows are 19 T cell receptor beta chains derived from one specimen sequenced in a study of Ad26.COV2.S vaccination and SARS-CoV-2 variants. Some clones are missing from TCRdb's copy, which holds only in-frame ones; the method was immunoSEQ multiplex PCR. Of roughly 150,000 clones in the sample, more than 80% were seen once. This sample comprised peripheral blood, obtained after recovery from COVID-19. These receptor sequences come from a human donor who had recovered from COVID-19.

This chain uses TRBV28 with TRBJ2-5, with TRBD1 matching over 10 bases. The germline V gene has CDR1 MDHEN and CDR2 SYDVKM. The V gene end was trimmed by 5 bases and the J gene end by 5 bases; junction bases not matched to a gene: 5. CDR3 length equals 14 residues. CDR3 protein: CASSPGQGGETQYF. CDR3 coding DNA: TGTGCCAGCAGTCCTGGACAGGGGGGCGAGACCCAGTACTTC.

The chain is built from TRBV7-2 and TRBJ2-7; perhaps TRBD2 as D (5 bases). Looked up from germline, CDR1 is SGHTA and CDR2 is FQGNSA. The CDR3 extends over 15 amino acids. Trimming pared 1 base from V and 2 bases from J, leaving 12 bases between. The CDR3 loop is CASSLGASRTYEQYF. The DNA for the CDR3 is TGTGCCAGCAGCTTAGGGGCTAGCCGGACCTACGAGCAGTACTTC.

The V call is TRBV5-1, the J call TRBJ1-4; 9 nucleotides line up with TRBD1. From germline, CDR1 is SGHRS and CDR2 YFSETQ. V shed 2 bases, J shed 5 bases, and the junction held 1 base outside the gene matches. This CDR3 has 14 amino acids. CDR3 region: CASSFTGGNEKLFF. In DNA form, the CDR3 reads TGCGCCAGCAGCTTCACAGGGGGCAATGAAAAACTGTTTTTT.

CDR3 coding DNA: TGTGCCAGCAGCCAAGCCGGGAGCCTGAACACCGGGGAGCTGTTTTTT. Its translation is CASSQAGSLNTGELFF. The chain uses TRBV14 and TRBJ2-2; possible D gene TRBD2, 6 bases. The CDR3 consists of 16 residues. V gave up 1 base and J gave up 1 base, with 10 bases separating them. Germline V CDR1 and CDR2: SGHDN, FVKESK.

This sequence joins TRBV7-6 and TRBJ2-7; 8 nucleotides align to TRBD1. The junction had 12 bases not matched to a gene; V was cut back by 1 base and J by 7 bases. Germline lookup yields CDR1 SGHVS and CDR2 FNYEAQ. The CDR3 loop spans 16 amino acids. The CDR3 spells CASSLVLGQVFTEQYF. The DNA of the CDR3 is TGTGCCAGCAGCTTAGTTTTGGGACAGGTCTTTACAGAGCAGTACTTC.

The chain carries TRBV28 and TRBJ1-2, with TRBD1 as a possible D gene (5 bases). Germline V CDR1 and CDR2: MDHEN, SYDVKM. V was pared by 11 bases and J by 4 bases, with 14 bases between. The CDR3 sequence is 12 residues long. The CDR3 spells CASAPRAYGYTF. The CDR3, as DNA: TGTGCCTCCGCCCCCAGGGCCTATGGCTACACCTTC.

The chain has TRBV15 and TRBJ1-5; possibly TRBD1 for D (6 bases). Between the trimmed V and J ends, which lost 1 base and 6 bases, there was a span of 13 bases. The CDR3 has 15 residues. In germline, CDR1 is LNHNV, CDR2 YYDKDF (reference sequence). The CDR3, as DNA: TGTGCCACCAGCAGAGGTTTTATGGGGGCTCAGCCCCAGCATTTT. Amino acid sequence: CATSRGFMGAQPQHF.

The CDR3 region has the DNA TGCGCCAGCAGCCTAGGACGGGAATATGGCTACACCTTC. Translated: CASSLGREYGYTF. The gene calls are TRBV10-2 and TRBJ1-2; D remains unclear. CDR3 size: 13 residues. V lost 6 bases and J lost 5, with 13 bases in between. Looked up from germline, CDR1 is WSHSY and CDR2 is SAAADI.

This clone was seen a handful of times. This rearrangement joins TRBV28 to TRBJ1-1; perhaps TRBD1 as D (5 bases). The V gene's germline CDR1 is MDHEN and CDR2 SYDVKM. The CDR3 contains 15 residues. Trimming took off 0 bases at V and 0 bases at J, with 8 bases between the two ends. DNA of the CDR3: TGTGCCAGCAGTTTATGGACAGTCATGAACACTGAAGCTTTCTTT. This encodes CASSLWTVMNTEAFF.

This rearrangement joins TRBV4-3 to TRBJ1-1; D perhaps matches TRBD1 (5 bases). The V gene lost 3 bases and the J gene lost 1 base, with 15 bases spanning the gap. Germline assignment: CDR1 LGHNA and CDR2 YSLEER. This CDR3 has 16 residues. The CDR3 sequence: CASSHVTGTGNTEAFF. DNA of the CDR3: TGCGCCAGCAGCCATGTAACCGGGACGGGGAACACTGAAGCTTTCTTT.

The gene calls are TRBV4-3 and TRBJ1-6; no definite D call. CDR1 LGHNA and CDR2 YSLEER come from the germline V gene. Between the trimmed V and J ends, which lost 0 bases and 14 bases, there was a span of 14 bases. The CDR3 length is 14 residues. The CDR3 spells CASSQDRGGYSLHF. DNA of the CDR3: TGCGCCAGCAGCCAAGATCGGGGAGGGTATTCCCTCCACTTT.

This chain connects TRBV19 to TRBJ1-4; 8 nucleotides align to TRBD1. The germline gives CDR1 LNHDA, CDR2 SQIVND (reference sequence). Trimming took 1 base from V and 7 from J; bases not matched to a gene: 2. This CDR3 contains 14 residues. CDR3 nucleotide sequence: TGTGCCAGTAGTATAGGGACAGGGCCTGAAAAACTGTTTTTT. Translated: CASSIGTGPEKLFF.

In this sample, this clone turned up once. The V gene is TRBV2, the J gene TRBJ1-6, with D possibly matching TRBD1 (6 bases). The germline V gene encodes CDR1 SNHLY and CDR2 FYNNEI. V dropped 5 bases and J dropped 7 bases, with 12 bases sitting between them. The CDR3 covers 14 residues. The CDR3 loop is CASSPRGGNSPLHF. The CDR3 DNA sequence: TGTGCCAGCAGTCCCAGGGGAGGGAATTCACCCCTCCACTTT.

The chain joins TRBV11-2 to TRBJ1-1; D not resolved. Germline V gives CDR1 SGHAT, CDR2 FQNNGV. V shed 1 base and J shed 6 bases, with 6 bases lying between them. This CDR3 region has 12 residues. The chain's CDR3 is CASSLVSPEAFF. The DNA for the CDR3 is TGTGCCAGCAGCTTAGTCTCCCCTGAAGCTTTCTTT.

This chain uses TRBV6-5 with TRBJ2-7; possibly TRBD2 for D (5 bases). Trimming cost V 4 bases and J 6 bases, with 13 bases left between them. CDR1 MNHEY and CDR2 SVGAGI come from the germline V gene. There are 13 residues in the CDR3. CDR3 coding DNA: TGTGCCAGCAGTTCCCGAGAGGGCGGCGAGCAGTACTTC. Translated, it gives CASSSREGGEQYF.

The chain recombines TRBV11-2 with TRBJ2-7; D is undetermined. Germline CDR1 SGHAT, CDR2 FQNNGV. The CDR3 totals 14 residues. V was pared by 5 bases and J by 5 bases, with 16 bases between. The CDR3 DNA is TGTGCCAGCAGCAATCCCTCCCCAGGTAACGAGCAGTACTTC. This encodes CASSNPSPGNEQYF.

This chain links TRBV15 with TRBJ2-7, with TRBD1 matching 9 bases. The CDR3 sequence is 14 residues long. With V trimmed by 4 bases and J by 3 bases, 4 bases remained unmatched. CDR1 and CDR2 (germline): LNHNV, YYDKDF (reference sequence). The CDR3 sequence: CATSTGQGFYEQYF. The CDR3 bases are TGTGCCACCAGCACTGGACAGGGGTTCTACGAGCAGTACTTC.

The rearrangement uses TRBV7-9 and TRBJ1-2, with D hard to call. The CDR3 consists of 13 residues. The germline V gene encodes CDR1 SEHNR and CDR2 FQNEAQ (reference sequence). The ends were cut back, 0 bases at V and 4 bases at J, with 6 bases in the middle. CDR3 DNA sequence: TGTGCCAGCAGCTTAGCGGGTCCCTATGGCTACACCTTC. Encoded protein: CASSLAGPYGYTF.

The chain combines TRBV15 with TRBJ1-2; no reliable D call. The CDR3 has 13 amino acids. Germline assignment: CDR1 LNHNV and CDR2 YYDKDF (reference sequence). V lost 3 bases and J 6 bases, leaving 11 bases between the germline ends. The CDR3 DNA reads TGTGCCACCAGCAGGAAGGGTTGGAATGGCTACACCTTC. Amino acid sequence: CATSRKGWNGYTF.